The clone carrying this T cell receptor beta chain showed up just a few times. This record comes from a study of blood T cell repertoires in COVID-19. Repertoires were generated with immunoSEQ multiplex PCR, while TCRdb's copy carries only in-frame clones and drops some. The sample holds approximately 36,000 clones, around 90% seen once. The germline V gene encodes CDR1 LGHDT and CDR2 YNNKEL (reference sequence). This CDR3 contains 13 residues. Trimming cost V 1 base and J 0 bases, with 3 bases left between them. This receptor was taken from a man aged 60 to 69 with active or convalescent COVID-19. The rearrangement links TRBV3-1 (or the pseudogene TRBV3-2) to TRBJ1-2; D remains unclear. Source material: peripheral blood. CDR3 DNA sequence: TGTGCCAGCAGCCAAGTTACTAACTATGGCTACACCTTC. It translates to CASSQVTNYGYTF.